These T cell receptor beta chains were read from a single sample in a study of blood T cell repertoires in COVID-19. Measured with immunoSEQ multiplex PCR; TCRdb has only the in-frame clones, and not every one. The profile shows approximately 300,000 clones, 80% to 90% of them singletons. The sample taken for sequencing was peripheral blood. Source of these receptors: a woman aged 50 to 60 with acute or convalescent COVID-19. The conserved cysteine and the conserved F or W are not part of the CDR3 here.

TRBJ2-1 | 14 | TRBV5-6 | ASSLVSSGTYNEQF
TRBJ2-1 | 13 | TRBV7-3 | ASSSMGRERDEQF
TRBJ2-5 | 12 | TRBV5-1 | ASSPTGPQETQY
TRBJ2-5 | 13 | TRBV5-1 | ASSTTSGIQETQY
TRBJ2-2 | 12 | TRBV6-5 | ASRRTFTTGELF
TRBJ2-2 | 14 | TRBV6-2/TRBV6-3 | ASSRTRQENTGELF
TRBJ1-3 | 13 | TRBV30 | ALRDRLLSGNTIY
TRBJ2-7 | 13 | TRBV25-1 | ASSDPGGSSYEQY
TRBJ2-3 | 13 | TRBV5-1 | ASSLAVAGGNTQY
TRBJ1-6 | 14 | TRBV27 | ASSPGGGHGGSPLH
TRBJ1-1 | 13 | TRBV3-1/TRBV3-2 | ASSHFGQGITEAF
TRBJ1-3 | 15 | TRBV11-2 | ASSPGDRLISGNTIY
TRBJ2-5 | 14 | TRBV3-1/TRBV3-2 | ASSLRTSGGRETQY
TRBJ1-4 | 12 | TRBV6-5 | ASSYSRGREKLF
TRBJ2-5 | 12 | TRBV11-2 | ASSLRVVEETQY
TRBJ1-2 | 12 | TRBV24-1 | ATSHGQLTRGYT
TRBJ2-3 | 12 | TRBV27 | ASSPSGVTDTQY
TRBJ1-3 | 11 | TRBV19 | ASTRGQGETIY
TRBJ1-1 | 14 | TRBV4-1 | ASSQATYRGGTEAF
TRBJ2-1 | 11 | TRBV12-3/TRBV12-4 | ASSLDRGPEQF
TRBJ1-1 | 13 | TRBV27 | ASSPGQGWDTEAF
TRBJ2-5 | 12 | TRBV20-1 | SASFGREGETQY
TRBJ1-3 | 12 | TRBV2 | ASSPSQDGNTIY
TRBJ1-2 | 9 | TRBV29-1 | SSGQDYGYT
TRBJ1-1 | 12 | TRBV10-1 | ASSKTGGVNEAF
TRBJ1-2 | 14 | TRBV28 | ASSYPGALYSYGYT
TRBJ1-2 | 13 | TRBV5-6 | ASSPGTGGYYGYT
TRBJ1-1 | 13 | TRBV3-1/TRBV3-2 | ASSYRGGKDTEAF
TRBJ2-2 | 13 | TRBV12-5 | ASGSPGVNTGELF
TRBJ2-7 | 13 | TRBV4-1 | ASSLLGQGWDEQY
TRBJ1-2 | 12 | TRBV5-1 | ASRVGSTPGSYT
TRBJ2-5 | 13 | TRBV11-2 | ASSWMGQSQETQY
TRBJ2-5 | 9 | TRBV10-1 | ASGRPETQY
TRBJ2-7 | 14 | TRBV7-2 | ASSLAPIGGGYEQY
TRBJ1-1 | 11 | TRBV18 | ASSTLGQSEAF
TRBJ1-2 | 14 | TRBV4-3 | ASSQEWKTGWGGYT
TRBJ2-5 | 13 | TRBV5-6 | ASSPTSGAQETQY
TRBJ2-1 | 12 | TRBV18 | ASSPPSGSSEQF
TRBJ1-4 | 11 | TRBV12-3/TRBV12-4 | ASSLVSNEKLF
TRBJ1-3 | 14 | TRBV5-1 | ASSTGTGLDGNTIY
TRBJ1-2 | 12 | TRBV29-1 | SVPNDRDNYGYT
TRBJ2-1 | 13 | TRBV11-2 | ASSLSGTTYNEQF
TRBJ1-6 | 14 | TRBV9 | ASSVGGAAYNSPLH
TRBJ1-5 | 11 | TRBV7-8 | ASSQTDYQPQH
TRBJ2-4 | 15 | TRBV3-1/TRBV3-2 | ASSQEGGGVAKNIQY
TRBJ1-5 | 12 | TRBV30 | AWSRGQGDQPQH
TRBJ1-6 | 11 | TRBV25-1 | ASSDTGNSPLH
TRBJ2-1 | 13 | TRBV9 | ASRASGSSYNEQF
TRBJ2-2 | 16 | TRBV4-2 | ASSQVPGTSGGTGELF
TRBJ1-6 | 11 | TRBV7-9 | ASRRKTESPLH
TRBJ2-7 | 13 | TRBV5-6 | ASSLGGLAKYEQY
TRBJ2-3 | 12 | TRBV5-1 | ASSWDSGKDTQY
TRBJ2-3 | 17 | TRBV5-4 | ASSLVGTSGGPESDTQY
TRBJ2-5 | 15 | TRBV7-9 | ASSPSSLALTQETQY
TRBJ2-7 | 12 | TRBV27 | ASSLNGATYEQY
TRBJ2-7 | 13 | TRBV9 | ASSVMAGGAYEQY
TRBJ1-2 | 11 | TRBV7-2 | ASSFSSRGGYT
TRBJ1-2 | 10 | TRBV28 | ASTSGAGGYT